Presented here are 32 T cell receptor beta chains from one specimen sequenced in a study of cytomegalovirus exposure and HLA in healthy donors. Using immunoSEQ multiplex PCR, the repertoire was profiled, and TCRdb retains in-frame clones only, with some absent. The sample includes approximately 70,000 clones, just under 95% of them seen just once. What was sequenced was PBMCs. Receptors were obtained from a woman aged 18-29 years in good health and CMV-seropositive.

A few counts support this clone. This chain connects TRBV5-8 to TRBJ2-7; 9 bases match TRBD1. J gave up 2 bases and V 4 bases, and 7 bases lay outside the gene matches. Looked up from germline, CDR1 is SGHTS and CDR2 is YDEGEE. The CDR3 contains 15 residues. For the CDR3, the DNA is TGTGCCAGCAGCACAGGGACAGGGAGAGCCTACGAGCAGTACTTC. It specifies CASSTGTGRAYEQYF. The whole variable domain, filled in from reference TRBV5-8 and TRBJ2-7, reads EAGVTQSPTHLIKTRGQQATLRCSPISGHTSVYWYQQALGLGLQFLLWYDEGEERNRGNFPPRFSGRQFPNYSSELNVNALELEDSALYLCASSTGTGRAYEQYFGPGTRLTVT.

The chain uses TRBV6-1 and TRBJ2-3; maybe TRBD1 (6 bases). CDR1 is MNHNS and CDR2 is SASEGT in the germline V gene. Trimming cost V 0 bases and J 0 bases, with 10 bases left between them. This CDR3 is 16 amino acids long. For the CDR3, the DNA is TGTGCCAGCAGTGAAGCGAGAGGACAGAGCACAGATACGCAGTATTTT. It encodes CASSEARGQSTDTQYF.

Here the CDR3 reads CASSQRTGPTNEKLFF. CDR3 sequence (DNA): TGCGCCAGCAGCCAACGGACAGGGCCAACTAATGAAAAACTGTTTTTT. V gene TRBV4-1 combines with J gene TRBJ1-4; TRBD1 matches 8 bases. The junction had 2 bases not matched to a gene; V was cut back by 2 bases and J by 0 bases. This CDR3 has 16 residues. Germline CDR1 is MGHRA and CDR2 is YSYEKL.

This chain uses TRBV10-3 with TRBJ2-7; 11 positions match TRBD2. J gave up 4 bases and V 6 bases, and 5 bases lay outside the gene matches. Germline values: CDR1 ENHRY, CDR2 SYGVKD. This CDR3 region has 14 residues. CDR3 residues: CAISRGLADYEQYF. DNA for the CDR3: TGTGCCATCAGCCGGGGACTAGCGGATTACGAGCAGTACTTC.

This clone occurred once. J is TRBJ1-2 and V is TRBV4-1; 9 bases align to TRBD1. V gave up 4 bases and J gave up 4 bases; unmatched junction bases: 13. Germline values: CDR1 MGHRA, CDR2 YSYEKL. The CDR3 loop spans 17 amino acids. The CDR3 protein is CASSPSRDRVRGYGYTF. The DNA for the CDR3 is TGCGCCAGCAGCCCGTCCCGGGACAGGGTACGGGGCTATGGCTACACCTTC.

CDR3 coding DNA: TGTGCCAGCAGCCTCGCTGCGGCAGCCCAAGAGACCCAGTACTTC. This gives the protein CASSLAAAAQETQYF. The chain couples TRBV11-2 to TRBJ2-5; D remains unclear. Germline V gene lookup returns CDR1 SGHAT and CDR2 FQNNGV. The CDR3 consists of 15 residues. The V end was cut by 5 bases, the J end by 1 base, with 14 bases between.

This clone was seen a single time. This rearrangement joins TRBV6-6 to TRBJ1-5; 8 positions agree with TRBD1. The CDR3 contains 14 residues. Germline V lookup: CDR1 MNHNY, CDR2 SVGAGI (reference sequence). Trimming removed 6 bases from V and 2 bases from J; junction bases left unmatched: 3. This CDR3 reads CASSGQGRNQPQHF. The CDR3 DNA reads as TGTGCCAGCAGCGGACAGGGCCGCAATCAGCCCCAGCATTTT.

The rearrangement uses TRBV7-9 and TRBJ2-7; D is undetermined. CDR3 size: 15 residues. From germline, CDR1 is SEHNR and CDR2 FQNEAQ (reference sequence). The V and J ends lost 1 base and 0 bases respectively, with 10 bases between them. The CDR3 protein is CASSLVPGSSYEQYF. CDR3 nucleotide sequence: TGTGCCAGCAGCTTAGTTCCGGGTAGCTCCTACGAGCAGTACTTC.

The chain combines TRBV28 with TRBJ2-3, with 7 bases that match TRBD1. CDR1 and CDR2 (germline): MDHEN, SYDVKM. J lost 7 bases, V lost 6 bases, and 10 bases had no gene match. This CDR3 has 14 amino acids. The CDR3 sequence: CASSQTPGGHTQYF. The CDR3 DNA reads TGTGCCAGCAGCCAAACTCCAGGGGGACATACGCAGTATTTT.

The chain employs TRBV10-2 and TRBJ1-1; 9 bases map to TRBD1. The CDR3 length is 12 residues. J gave up 4 bases and V 8 bases, and 2 bases lay outside the gene matches. Germline V gene data show CDR1 as WSHSY and CDR2 as SAAADI. CDR3 nucleotide sequence: TGCGCCAGCCGGGACAGGGCCACTGAAGCTTTCTTT. Protein product: CASRDRATEAFF.

The V call is TRBV19, the J call TRBJ1-2; D is unclear. Germline assignment: CDR1 LNHDA and CDR2 SQIVND (reference sequence). Trimming stripped 1 base from V and 1 base from J, with 4 bases between. The CDR3 contains 13 residues. The DNA for the CDR3 is TGTGCCAGTAGTATAGGGAGTAACTATGGCTACACCTTC. Amino acid sequence: CASSIGSNYGYTF.

DNA of the CDR3: TGTGCCAGCAGCGGGCGCTTTGAAGCTTTCTTT. Translation: CASSGRFEAFF. The V call is TRBV11-2, the J call TRBJ1-1; D is ambiguous. V was trimmed by 5 bases and J by 7 bases, leaving 8 bases between them. CDR3 length: 11 amino acids. The germline gives CDR1 SGHAT, CDR2 FQNNGV.

The DNA of the CDR3 is TGTGCCTGGAGAGCAGGGTTCAATCAGCCCCAGCATTTT. Protein product: CAWRAGFNQPQHF. The rearrangement links TRBV30 to TRBJ1-5; a possible D gene is TRBD1 (5 bases). The CDR3 has 13 amino acids. CDR1 and CDR2 from the germline V gene are GTSNPN and SVGIG (reference sequence). V lost 3 bases, J lost 3 bases, and 9 bases lay in between.

The genes are TRBV6-5 and TRBJ1-5; 7 bases are a match to TRBD1. The V gene end was trimmed by 5 bases and the J gene end by 4 bases; junction bases not matched to a gene: 2. Germline lookup yields CDR1 MNHEY and CDR2 SVGAGI. The CDR3 consists of 13 residues. DNA for the CDR3: TGTGCCAGCAGTCAGACAGGGAATCAGCCCCAGCATTTT. It codes for CASSQTGNQPQHF.

This clone has only a few counts. The chain combines TRBV30 with TRBJ1-2, with 9 bases that match TRBD1. Germline CDR1 GTSNPN, CDR2 SVGIG (reference sequence). After removal of 4 bases from V and 4 bases from J, the junction contained 7 bases not matched to a gene. The CDR3 is made up of 14 amino acids. CDR3 coding DNA: TGTGCCTGGATCCACAGGGGGCTCGGCTATGGCTACACCTTC. It yields the protein CAWIHRGLGYGYTF.

V is TRBV7-8 and J is TRBJ1-5; D remains ambiguous. Germline loops: CDR1 SGHVS, CDR2 FQNEAQ. The V and J ends lost 1 base and 3 bases respectively, with 13 bases between them. The CDR3 has 16 residues. CDR3 sequence: CASSLDSGSPNQPQHF. The DNA of the CDR3 is TGTGCCAGCAGCTTAGACTCCGGGAGCCCCAATCAGCCCCAGCATTTT.

This chain connects TRBV5-1 to TRBJ2-7; tentative D call: TRBD2 (6 bases). CDR3 length: 14 amino acids. In germline, CDR1 is SGHRS, CDR2 YFSETQ. The V gene lost 3 bases and the J gene lost 2 bases, with 12 bases spanning the gap. The CDR3, as DNA: TGCGCCAGCAGCTCTCGGGGGTCTGCCTACGAGCAGTACTTC. Its translation: CASSSRGSAYEQYF.

V usage is TRBV18 and J usage is TRBJ1-4, with TRBD1 identical over 7 bases. CDR1 KGHSH and CDR2 LQKENI come from the germline V gene. The CDR3 extends over 15 amino acids. V was pared by 4 bases and J by 1 base, with 3 bases of the junction left unmatched. The DNA of the CDR3 is TGTGCCAGCTCACTAAGGACAGGAACTAATGAAAAACTGTTTTTT. Amino acid sequence: CASSLRTGTNEKLFF.

The chain joins TRBV9 to TRBJ2-1, with D perhaps TRBD1 (6 bases). The germline V gene has CDR1 SGDLS and CDR2 YYNGEE. With 0 bases removed from V and 11 bases from J, the gap between germline ends came to 15 bases. The CDR3 extends over 14 amino acids. This chain's CDR3 is CASSVDLRGTKQFF. As DNA, the CDR3 is TGTGCCAGCAGCGTAGATCTGAGGGGGACAAAGCAGTTCTTC.

The rearrangement uses TRBV6-1 and TRBJ1-2; D call uncertain. This CDR3 contains 15 residues. The germline V gene has CDR1 MNHNS and CDR2 SASEGT. V dropped 7 bases and J dropped 4 bases, with 19 bases sitting between them. The chain's CDR3 is CASISTGARGYGYTF. The CDR3 nucleotides are TGTGCCAGCATTTCGACCGGCGCCCGGGGCTATGGCTACACCTTC.

The chain joins TRBV5-6 to TRBJ2-1; a possible D gene is TRBD1 (5 bases). This CDR3 is built from 15 residues. Germline V gives CDR1 SGHDT, CDR2 YYEEEE. Trimming removed 2 bases from V and 2 bases from J, with 11 bases in between. CDR3 sequence: CASSLPRDTYNEQFF. CDR3 bases: TGTGCCAGCAGCTTACCCAGGGATACCTACAATGAGCAGTTCTTC. The full variable domain, rest sourced from reference TRBV5-6 and TRBJ2-1, is DAGVTQSPTHLIKTRGQQVTLRCSPKSGHDTVSWYQQALGQGPQFIFQYYEEEERQRGNFPDRFSGHQFPNYSSELNVNALLLGDSALYLCASSLPRDTYNEQFFGPGTRLTVL.

The sample holds one count of this clone. The rearrangement links TRBV27 to TRBJ1-6, with D unresolved. CDR1 and CDR2 (germline): MNHEY, SMNVEV (reference sequence). This CDR3 has 13 residues. Trimming pared 6 bases from V and 9 bases from J, leaving 12 bases between. The CDR3 DNA reads TGTGCCAGCAGCCAACGGTCCCTTTCACCCCTCCACTTT. This gives the protein CASSQRSLSPLHF.

J is TRBJ2-7 and V is TRBV9, with TRBD1 matching 7 bases. The CDR3 has 16 amino acids. Looked up from germline, CDR1 is SGDLS and CDR2 is YYNGEE. V was pared by 4 bases and J by 0 bases, with 10 bases of the junction left unmatched. Here the CDR3 DNA reads TGTGCCAGCAGCCCCCGACAGGGCCTTTACTCCTACGAGCAGTACTTC. Translation: CASSPRQGLYSYEQYF.

Remarks on this clone: At one end the junction does not follow the germline gene, possibly because of a read error. The chain is built from TRBV11-1 and TRBJ2-3; a possible D gene is TRBD2 (6 bases). CDR3 length: 15 residues. Germline CDR1 and CDR2: SGHAT and FQDESV (reference sequence). CDR3 nucleotides: TGTGCCAGCAGGTTAGATAGCGGAACCACAGATACGCAGTATTTT. This sequence encodes CASRLDSGTTDTQYF.

The J gene is TRBJ2-7, the V gene TRBV6-6, with D perhaps matching TRBD1 (6 bases). Germline lookup yields CDR1 MNHNY and CDR2 SVGAGI (reference sequence). The ends were cut back, 5 bases at V and 4 bases at J, with 12 bases in the middle. This CDR3 is built from 13 residues. CDR3: CASSPGQMYEQYF. The CDR3 nucleotides are TGTGCCAGCAGTCCGGGACAAATGTACGAGCAGTACTTC.

This clone came up once. This rearrangement joins TRBV5-4 to TRBJ2-7; weak D call: TRBD2 (6 bases). Germline loops: CDR1 SGHNT, CDR2 YYREEE (reference sequence). Deletions cut 8 bases from V and 1 base from J, with 10 bases between. The CDR3 totals 12 residues. The chain's CDR3 is CARGGFSYEQYF. The CDR3 coding sequence is TGTGCCAGGGGGGGTTTTTCCTACGAGCAGTACTTC.

This chain uses TRBV18 with TRBJ1-6, with D perhaps matching TRBD1 (6 bases). CDR3 length: 17 residues. V was clipped by 4 bases and J by 0 bases, with 13 bases between them. Germline loops: CDR1 KGHSH, CDR2 LQKENI. The CDR3: CASSLAQDSSYNSPLHF. CDR3 coding DNA: TGTGCCAGCTCACTCGCACAGGACAGCTCCTATAATTCACCCCTCCACTTT.

This chain links TRBV15 with TRBJ1-1; D possibly corresponds to TRBD1 (6 bases). V lost 0 bases, J lost 2 bases, and 13 bases lay in between. Germline V gene sequence: CDR1 LNHNV, CDR2 YYDKDF (reference sequence). The length of the CDR3 is 16 residues. CDR3 residues: CATSRDRGLFNTEAFF. CDR3 DNA: TGTGCCACCAGCAGAGACAGGGGTCTTTTTAACACTGAAGCTTTCTTT.

The rearrangement links TRBV11-2 to TRBJ1-2; perhaps TRBD1 as D (6 bases). Per the germline V gene, CDR1 is SGHAT and CDR2 is FQNNGV. V lost 4 bases, J lost 4 bases, and 19 bases lay in between. The CDR3 runs to 16 residues. CDR3 sequence: CASSSPGTRYGYGYTF. The CDR3 nucleotides read TGTGCCAGCAGCTCTCCCGGGACACGCTATGGCTATGGCTACACCTTC.

V usage is TRBV7-3 and J usage is TRBJ2-1; 9 bases line up with TRBD2. The V gene's germline CDR1 is SGHTA and CDR2 FQGTGA. The junction had 0 bases not matched to a gene; V was cut back by 2 bases and J by 1 base. CDR3 size: 15 residues. The CDR3 coding sequence is TGTGCCAGCAGCTTACTAGCGGGGTCCTACAATGAGCAGTTCTTC. This codes for CASSLLAGSYNEQFF.

The J gene is TRBJ2-7, the V gene TRBV7-6, with unresolved D. CDR3 length: 13 amino acids. V was trimmed by 3 bases and J by 3 bases, leaving 9 bases between them. Germline loops: CDR1 SGHVS, CDR2 FNYEAQ. The CDR3 nucleotides read TGTGCCAGCAGCTTGGGTGAGGTCTACGAGCAGTACTTC. Residues: CASSLGEVYEQYF.

This chain joins TRBV6-5 and TRBJ1-1; D gene unclear. There are 11 residues in the CDR3. Germline CDR1 and CDR2: MNHEY and SVGAGI. The V end was cut by 2 bases, the J end by 8 bases, with 6 bases between. In DNA form, the CDR3 reads TGTGCCAGCAGTTACGGAGGAGAAGCTTTCTTT. It yields the protein CASSYGGEAFF.